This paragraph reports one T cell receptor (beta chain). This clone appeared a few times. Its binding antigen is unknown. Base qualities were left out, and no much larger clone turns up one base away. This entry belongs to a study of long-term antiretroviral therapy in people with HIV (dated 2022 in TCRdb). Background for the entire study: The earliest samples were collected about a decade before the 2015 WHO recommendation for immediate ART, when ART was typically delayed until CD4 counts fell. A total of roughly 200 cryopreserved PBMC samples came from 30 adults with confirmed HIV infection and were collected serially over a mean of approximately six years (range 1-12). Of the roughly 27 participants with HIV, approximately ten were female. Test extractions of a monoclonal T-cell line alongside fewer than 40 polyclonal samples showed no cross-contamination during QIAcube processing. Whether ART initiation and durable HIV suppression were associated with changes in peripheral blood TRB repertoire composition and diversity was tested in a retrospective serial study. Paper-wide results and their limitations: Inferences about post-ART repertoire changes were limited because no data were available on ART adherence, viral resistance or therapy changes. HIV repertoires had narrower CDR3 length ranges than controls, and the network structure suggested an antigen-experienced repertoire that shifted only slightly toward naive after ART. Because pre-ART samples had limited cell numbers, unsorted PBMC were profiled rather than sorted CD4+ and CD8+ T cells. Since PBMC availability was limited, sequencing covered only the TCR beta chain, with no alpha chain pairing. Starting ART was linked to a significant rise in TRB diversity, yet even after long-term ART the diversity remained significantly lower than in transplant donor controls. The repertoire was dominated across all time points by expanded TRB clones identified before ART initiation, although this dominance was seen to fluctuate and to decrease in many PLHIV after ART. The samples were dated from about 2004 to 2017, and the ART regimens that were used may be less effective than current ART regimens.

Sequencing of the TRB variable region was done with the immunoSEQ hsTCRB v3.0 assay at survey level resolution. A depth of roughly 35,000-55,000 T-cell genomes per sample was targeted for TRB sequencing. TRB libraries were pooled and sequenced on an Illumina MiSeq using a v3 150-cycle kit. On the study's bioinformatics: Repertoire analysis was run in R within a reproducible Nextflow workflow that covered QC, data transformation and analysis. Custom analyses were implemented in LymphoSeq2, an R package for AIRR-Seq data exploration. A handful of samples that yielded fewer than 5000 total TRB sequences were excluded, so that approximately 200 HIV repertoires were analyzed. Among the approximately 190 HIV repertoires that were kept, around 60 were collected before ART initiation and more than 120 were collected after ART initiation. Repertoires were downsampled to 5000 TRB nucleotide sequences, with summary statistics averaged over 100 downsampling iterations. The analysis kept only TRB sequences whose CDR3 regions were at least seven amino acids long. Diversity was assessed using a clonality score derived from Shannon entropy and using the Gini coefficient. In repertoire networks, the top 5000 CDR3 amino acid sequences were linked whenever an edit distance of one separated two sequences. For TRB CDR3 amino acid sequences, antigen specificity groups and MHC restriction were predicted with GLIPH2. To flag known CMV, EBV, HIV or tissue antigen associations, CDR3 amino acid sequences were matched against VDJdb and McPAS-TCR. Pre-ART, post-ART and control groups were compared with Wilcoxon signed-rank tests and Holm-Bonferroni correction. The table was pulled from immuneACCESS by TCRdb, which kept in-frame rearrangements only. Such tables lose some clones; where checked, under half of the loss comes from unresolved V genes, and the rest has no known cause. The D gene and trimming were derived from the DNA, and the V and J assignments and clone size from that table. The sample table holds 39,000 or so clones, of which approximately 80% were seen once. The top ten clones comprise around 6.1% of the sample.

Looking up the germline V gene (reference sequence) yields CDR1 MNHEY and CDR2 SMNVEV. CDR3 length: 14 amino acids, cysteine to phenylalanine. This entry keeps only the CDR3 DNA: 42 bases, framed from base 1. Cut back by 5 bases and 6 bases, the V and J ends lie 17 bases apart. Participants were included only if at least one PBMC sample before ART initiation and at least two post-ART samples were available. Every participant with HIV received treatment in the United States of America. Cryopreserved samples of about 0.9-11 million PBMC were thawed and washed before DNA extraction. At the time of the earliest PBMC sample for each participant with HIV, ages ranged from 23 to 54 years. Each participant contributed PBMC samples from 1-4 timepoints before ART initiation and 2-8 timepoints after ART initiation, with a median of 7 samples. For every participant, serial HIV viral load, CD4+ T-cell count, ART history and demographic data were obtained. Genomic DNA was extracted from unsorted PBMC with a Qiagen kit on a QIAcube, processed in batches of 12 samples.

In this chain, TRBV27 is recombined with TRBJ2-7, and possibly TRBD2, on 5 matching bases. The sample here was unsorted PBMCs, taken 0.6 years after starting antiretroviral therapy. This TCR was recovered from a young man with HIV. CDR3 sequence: CASSPTPGFLEQYF. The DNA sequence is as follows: TGTGCCAGCAGTCCGACTCCGGGGTTCCTCGAGCAGTACTTC.